This T cell receptor beta chain was documented in a study of post-analysis software for immune sequencing data. Findings of the study overall: The study found TRBV5-6, TRBV5-1 and TRBV20-1 among five or six TRBV segments more frequent in patients than controls.

Incorporated into the TCR beta cDNA libraries were unique molecular identifiers, which served to reduce PCR and sequencing biases. TCRdb reprocessed the PCR reads via MiXCR and lists one record per CDR3 protein. Among roughly 730,000 distinct CDR3 sequences listed, roughly 27% were seen once. This CDR3 is built from 16 residues. V was trimmed by 1 base and J by 2 bases, leaving 12 bases between them. CDR1 and CDR2 from the germline V gene are SGHVS and FNYEAQ. In this sample, this clonotype turned up a few times. No antigen is known for it. What was sequenced was blood. This chain connects TRBV7-6 to TRBJ2-1; no definite D call. The TCR originated in a girl under 18 with multiple sclerosis. The CDR3 nucleotides are TGTGCCAGCAGCTTAGATCACGGGCCTACCTACAATGAGCAGTTCTTC. This sequence encodes CASSLDHGPTYNEQFF.